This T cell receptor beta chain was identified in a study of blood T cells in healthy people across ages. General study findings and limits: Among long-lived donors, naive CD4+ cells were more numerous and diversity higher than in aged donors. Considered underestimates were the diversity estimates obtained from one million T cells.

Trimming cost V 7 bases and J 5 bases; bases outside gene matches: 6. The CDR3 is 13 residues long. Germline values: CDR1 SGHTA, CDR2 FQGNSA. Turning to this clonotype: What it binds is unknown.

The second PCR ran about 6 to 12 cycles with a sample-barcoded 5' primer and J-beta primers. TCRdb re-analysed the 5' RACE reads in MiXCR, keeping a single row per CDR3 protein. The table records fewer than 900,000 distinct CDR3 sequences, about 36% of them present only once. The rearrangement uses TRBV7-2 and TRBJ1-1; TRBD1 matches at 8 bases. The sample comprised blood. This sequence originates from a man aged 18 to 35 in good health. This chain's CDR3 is CASIGQGRTEAFF. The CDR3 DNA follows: TGTGCCAGCATCGGACAGGGACGGACTGAAGCTTTCTTT.